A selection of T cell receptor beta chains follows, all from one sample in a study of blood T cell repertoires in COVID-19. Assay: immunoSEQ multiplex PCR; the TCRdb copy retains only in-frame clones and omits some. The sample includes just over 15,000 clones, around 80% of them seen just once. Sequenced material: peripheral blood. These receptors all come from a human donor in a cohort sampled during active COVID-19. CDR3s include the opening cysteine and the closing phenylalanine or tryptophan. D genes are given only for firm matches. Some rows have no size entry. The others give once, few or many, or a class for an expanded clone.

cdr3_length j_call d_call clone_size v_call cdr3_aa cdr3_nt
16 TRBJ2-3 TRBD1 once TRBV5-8 CASSPPDRASTDTQYF TGTGCCAGCAGCCCACCCGACAGGGCTAGCACAGATACGCAGTATTTT
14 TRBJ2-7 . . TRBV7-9 CASSLDQDRYEQYF TGTGCCAGCAGCTTAGACCAAGACAGATACGAGCAGTACTTC
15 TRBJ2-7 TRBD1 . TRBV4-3 CASSQGTGTLGEQYF TGCGCCAGCAGCCAAGGGACAGGGACCCTCGGGGAGCAGTACTTC
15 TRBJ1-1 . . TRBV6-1 CASSEQGRTNTEAFF TGTGCCAGCAGTGAACAGGGCAGAACTAACACTGAAGCTTTCTTT
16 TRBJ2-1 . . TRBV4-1 CASSQRAVSSYNEQFF TGCGCCAGCAGCCAACGAGCGGTAAGCTCCTACAATGAGCAGTTCTTC
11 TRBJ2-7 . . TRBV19 CATGQSYEQYF TGTGCCACCGGACAGTCCTACGAGCAGTACTTC
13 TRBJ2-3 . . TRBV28 CASSLGSADTQYF TGTGCCAGCAGCCTGGGTAGCGCCGATACGCAGTATTTT
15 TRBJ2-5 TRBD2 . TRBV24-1 CATSDRTSGKETQYF TGTGCCACCAGTGACCGGACTAGCGGGAAAGAGACCCAGTACTTC
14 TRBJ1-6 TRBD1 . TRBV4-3 CASSRDSDNSPLHF TGCGCCAGCAGCCGGGACAGCGATAATTCACCCCTCCACTTT
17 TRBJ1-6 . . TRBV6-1 CASSEGAQGTYNSPLHF TGTGCCAGCAGTGAGGGGGCACAGGGAACTTACAATTCACCCCTCCACTTT
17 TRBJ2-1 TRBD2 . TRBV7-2 CASSSRQGGSRDNEQFF TGTGCCAGCAGCTCCAGGCAGGGCGGGAGTAGGGACAATGAGCAGTTCTTC
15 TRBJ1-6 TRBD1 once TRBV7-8 CASSPGTGYNSPLHF TGTGCCAGCAGCCCGGGGACAGGGTATAATTCACCCCTCCACTTT
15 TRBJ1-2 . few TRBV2 CASSEGGVLNYGYTF TGTGCCAGCAGTGAAGGGGGGGTACTTAACTATGGCTACACCTTC
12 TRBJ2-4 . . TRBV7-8 CASSLADQVRYF TGTGCCAGCAGCTTAGCGGATCAGGTCCGGTACTTC
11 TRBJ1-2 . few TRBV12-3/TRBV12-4 CASSSGVGYTF TGTGCCAGCAGTTCGGGAGTAGGCTACACCTTC
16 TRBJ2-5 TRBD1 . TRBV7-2 CASSLLRQGARETQYF TGTGCCAGCAGCTTACTCAGACAGGGGGCGCGGGAGACCCAGTACTTC
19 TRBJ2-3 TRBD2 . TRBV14 CASSQDRLAGPLSTDTQYF TGTGCCAGCAGCCAAGATCGGCTAGCGGGGCCCCTTAGCACAGATACGCAGTATTTT
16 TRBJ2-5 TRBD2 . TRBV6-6 CASSYRPAGAQETQYF TGTGCCAGCAGTTATCGTCCAGCGGGAGCTCAAGAGACCCAGTACTTC
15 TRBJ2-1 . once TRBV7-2 CASSLSTSRGNEQFF TGTGCCAGCAGCTTATCGACATCCCGGGGCAATGAGCAGTTCTTC
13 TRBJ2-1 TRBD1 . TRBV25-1 CASSEYYGQAQFF TGTGCCAGCAGTGAATACTACGGACAGGCGCAGTTCTTC
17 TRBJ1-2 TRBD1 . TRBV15 CATSRSSSGTGFDGYTF TGTGCCACCAGCAGAAGCTCCTCCGGGACAGGTTTTGACGGCTACACCTTC
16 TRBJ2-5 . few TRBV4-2 CASSPVIATLEETQYF TGTGCCAGCAGCCCGGTGATCGCCACTTTGGAAGAGACCCAGTACTTC
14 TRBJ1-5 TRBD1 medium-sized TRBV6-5 CASSPGTGPQPQHF TGTGCCAGCAGTCCCGGGACAGGGCCTCAGCCCCAGCATTTT
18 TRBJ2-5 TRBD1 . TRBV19 CASSGDPSGTGGWETQYF TGTGCCAGTAGTGGCGACCCCTCCGGGACAGGGGGCTGGGAGACCCAGTACTTC
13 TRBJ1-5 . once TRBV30 CAWSQGLNQPQHF TGTGCCTGGAGTCAGGGGCTGAATCAGCCCCAGCATTTT
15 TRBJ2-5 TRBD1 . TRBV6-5 CASGGQGDSYETQYF TGTGCCAGCGGGGGACAGGGGGATTCGTATGAGACCCAGTACTTC
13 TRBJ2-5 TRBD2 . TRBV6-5 CASSPSGTETQYF TGTGCCAGCAGTCCCAGCGGGACAGAGACCCAGTACTTC
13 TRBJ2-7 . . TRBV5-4 CASSLVEGYEQYF TGTGCCAGCAGCTTGGTGGAGGGCTACGAGCAGTACTTC
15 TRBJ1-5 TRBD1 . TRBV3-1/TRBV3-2 CASSQGGQSNQPQHF TGTGCCAGCAGCCAAGGGGGACAGAGCAATCAGCCCCAGCATTTT
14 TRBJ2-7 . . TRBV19 CASASTGDSYEQYF TGTGCCAGCGCCTCGACAGGAGACTCCTACGAGCAGTACTTC
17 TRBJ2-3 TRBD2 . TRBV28 CASSFSGLGSSTDTQYF TGTGCCAGCAGTTTCAGTGGACTAGGTTCTAGCACAGATACGCAGTATTTT
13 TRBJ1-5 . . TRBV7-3 CASSLDKNQPQHF TGTGCCAGCAGCCTTGACAAGAATCAGCCCCAGCATTTT
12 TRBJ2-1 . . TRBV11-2 CASSLGNYLQFF TGTGCCAGCAGCTTAGGAAACTATTTGCAGTTCTTC
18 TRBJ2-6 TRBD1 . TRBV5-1 CASSTSQGVYSGANVLTF TGCGCCAGCAGCACCTCCCAGGGGGTATACTCTGGGGCCAACGTCCTGACTTTC
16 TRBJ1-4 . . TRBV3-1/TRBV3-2 CASSQGWGGRDEKLFF TGTGCCAGCAGCCAAGGTTGGGGCGGTCGGGATGAAAAACTGTTTTTT
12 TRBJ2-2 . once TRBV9 CASNRDTGELFF TGTGCCAGCAACAGGGATACCGGGGAGCTGTTTTTT
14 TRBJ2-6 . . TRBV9 CASSVGLGANVLTF TGTGCCAGCAGCGTAGGTCTGGGGGCCAACGTCCTGACTTTC
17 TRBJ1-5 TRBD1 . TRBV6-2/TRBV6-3 CASSPLQGKDLAQPQHF TGTGCCAGCAGTCCACTACAGGGGAAGGACCTTGCTCAGCCCCAGCATTTT